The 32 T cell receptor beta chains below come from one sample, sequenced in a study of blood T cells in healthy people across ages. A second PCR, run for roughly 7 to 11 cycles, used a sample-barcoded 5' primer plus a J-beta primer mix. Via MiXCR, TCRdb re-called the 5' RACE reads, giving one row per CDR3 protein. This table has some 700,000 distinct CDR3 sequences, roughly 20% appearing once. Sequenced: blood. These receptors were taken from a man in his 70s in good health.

The CDR3 DNA is TGTGCCAGCAGCTTGATTCCCGGGACAGGGTCGCTCACCGGGGAGCTGTTTTTT. This encodes CASSLIPGTGSLTGELFF. This chain joins TRBV5-5 and TRBJ2-2, with 9 positions matching TRBD1. Germline trimming cut 1 base from V and 4 bases from J; bases unmatched to any gene: 11. This CDR3 is built from 18 residues. Germline assignment: CDR1 SGHKS and CDR2 YYEKEE (reference sequence).

The CDR3 region is CASGKVYGYTF. CDR3 sequence (DNA): TGCGCCAGCGGCAAGGTCTATGGCTACACCTTC. V and J are TRBV10-1 and TRBJ1-2; D not certain. The V and J ends lost 8 bases and 4 bases respectively, with 8 bases between them. In germline, CDR1 is WNHNN, CDR2 SYGVQD (reference sequence). The CDR3 sequence is 11 residues long.

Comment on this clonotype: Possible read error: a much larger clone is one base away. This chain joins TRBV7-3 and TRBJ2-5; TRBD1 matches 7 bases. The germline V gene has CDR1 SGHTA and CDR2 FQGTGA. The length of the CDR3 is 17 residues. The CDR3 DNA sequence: TGTGCCAGCAGCTTAACAGGCACGTGGGACAGTCAAGAGACCCAGCACTTC. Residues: CASSLTGTWDSQETQHF.

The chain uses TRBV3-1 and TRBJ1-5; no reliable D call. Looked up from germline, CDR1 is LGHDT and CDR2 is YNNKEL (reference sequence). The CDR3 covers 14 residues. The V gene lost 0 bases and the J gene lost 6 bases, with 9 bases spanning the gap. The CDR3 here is CASSQDTWSQPQHF. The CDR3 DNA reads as TGTGCCAGCAGCCAAGATACGTGGAGTCAGCCCCAGCATTTT. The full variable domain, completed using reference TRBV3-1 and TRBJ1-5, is DTAVSQTPKYLVTQMGNDKSIKCEQNLGHDTMYWYKQDSKKFLKIMFSYNNKELIINETVPNRFSPKSPDKAHLNLHINSLELGDSAVYFCASSQDTWSQPQHFGDGTRLSIL.

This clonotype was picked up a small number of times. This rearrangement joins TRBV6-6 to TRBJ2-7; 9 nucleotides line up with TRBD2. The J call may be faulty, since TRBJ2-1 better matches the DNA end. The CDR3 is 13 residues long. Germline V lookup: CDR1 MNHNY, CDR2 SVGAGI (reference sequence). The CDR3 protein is CASSYVLAGLQFF. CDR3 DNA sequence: TGTGCCAGCAGTTACGTGCTAGCGGGATTGCAGTTCTTC.

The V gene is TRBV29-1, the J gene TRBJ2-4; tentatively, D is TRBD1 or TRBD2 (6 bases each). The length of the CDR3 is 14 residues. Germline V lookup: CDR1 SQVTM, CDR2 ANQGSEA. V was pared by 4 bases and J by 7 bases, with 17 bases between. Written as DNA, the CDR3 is TGCAGCGTTGCGGAGGGGGGCGGAACGAACATTCAGTACTTC. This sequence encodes CSVAEGGGTNIQYF. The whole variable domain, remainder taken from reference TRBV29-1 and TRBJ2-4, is SAVISQKPSRDICQRGTSLTIQCQVDSQVTMMFWYRQQPGQSLTLIATANQGSEATYESGFVIDKFPISRPNLTFSTLTVSNMSPEDSSIYLCSVAEGGGTNIQYFGAGTRLSVL.

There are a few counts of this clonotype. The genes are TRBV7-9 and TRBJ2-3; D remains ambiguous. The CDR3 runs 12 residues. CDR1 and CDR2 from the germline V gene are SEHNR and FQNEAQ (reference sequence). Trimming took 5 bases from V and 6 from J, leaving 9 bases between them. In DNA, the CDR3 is TGTGCCAGCAGCCAATCAAGGGATACGCAGTATTTT. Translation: CASSQSRDTQYF.

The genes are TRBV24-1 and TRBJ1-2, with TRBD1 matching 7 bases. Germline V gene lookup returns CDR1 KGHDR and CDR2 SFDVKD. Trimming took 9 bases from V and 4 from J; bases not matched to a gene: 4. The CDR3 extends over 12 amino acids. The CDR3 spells CATQGGGYGYTF. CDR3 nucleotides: TGTGCCACCCAGGGGGGTGGCTATGGCTACACCTTC.

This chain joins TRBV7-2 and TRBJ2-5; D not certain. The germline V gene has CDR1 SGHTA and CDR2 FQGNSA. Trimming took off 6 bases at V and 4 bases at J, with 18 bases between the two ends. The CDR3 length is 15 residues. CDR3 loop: CASSSGVSSRETQYF. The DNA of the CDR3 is TGTGCCAGCAGTTCGGGCGTTTCCTCCAGAGAGACCCAGTACTTC.

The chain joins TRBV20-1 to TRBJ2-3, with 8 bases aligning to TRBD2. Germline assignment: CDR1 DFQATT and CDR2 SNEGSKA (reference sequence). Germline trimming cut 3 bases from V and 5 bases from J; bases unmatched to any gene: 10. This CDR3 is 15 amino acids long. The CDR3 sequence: CSARALAGVGDTQYF. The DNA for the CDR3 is TGCAGTGCTAGGGCCCTAGCGGGTGTTGGAGATACGCAGTATTTT.

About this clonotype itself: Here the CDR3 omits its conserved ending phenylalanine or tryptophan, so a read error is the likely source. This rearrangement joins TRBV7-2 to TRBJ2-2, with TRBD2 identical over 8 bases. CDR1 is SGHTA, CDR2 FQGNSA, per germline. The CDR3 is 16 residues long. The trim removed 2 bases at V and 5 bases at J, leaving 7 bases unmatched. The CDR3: CASSLLSGGRTGELFI. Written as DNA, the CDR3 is TGTGCCAGCAGCTTATTGTCGGGGGGGCGGACCGGGGAGCTGTTTATT.

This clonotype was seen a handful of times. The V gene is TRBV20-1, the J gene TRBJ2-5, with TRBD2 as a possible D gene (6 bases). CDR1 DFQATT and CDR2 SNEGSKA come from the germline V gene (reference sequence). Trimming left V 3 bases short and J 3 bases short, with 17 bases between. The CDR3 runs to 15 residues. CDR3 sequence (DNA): TGCAGTGCTAGTGGGGCCCCGGGACTTGAAGAGACCCAGTACTTC. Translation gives CSASGAPGLEETQYF.

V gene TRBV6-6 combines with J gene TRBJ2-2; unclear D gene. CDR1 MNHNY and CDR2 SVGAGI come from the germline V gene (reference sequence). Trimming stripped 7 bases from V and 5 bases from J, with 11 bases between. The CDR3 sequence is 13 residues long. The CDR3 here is CASNKDGTGELFF. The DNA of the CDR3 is TGTGCCAGCAACAAAGACGGAACCGGGGAGCTGTTTTTT.

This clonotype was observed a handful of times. The CDR3 sequence: CASTDRSAGRQYF. The CDR3 DNA reads as TGTGCCAGCACCGACCGGAGCGCGGGCCGTCAGTACTTC. This chain links TRBV3-1 with TRBJ2-7; maybe TRBD2 (5 bases). Germline assignment: CDR1 LGHDT and CDR2 YNNKEL (reference sequence). This CDR3 comprises 13 residues. Trimming removed 7 bases at V and 10 bases at J, with 20 bases between.

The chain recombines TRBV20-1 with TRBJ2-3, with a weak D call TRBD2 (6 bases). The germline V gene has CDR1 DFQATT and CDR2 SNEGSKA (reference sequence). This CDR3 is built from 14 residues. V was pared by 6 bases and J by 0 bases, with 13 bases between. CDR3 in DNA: TGCAGTGCCCCGGGACTCACTAGCACAGATACGCAGTATTTT. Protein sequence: CSAPGLTSTDTQYF.

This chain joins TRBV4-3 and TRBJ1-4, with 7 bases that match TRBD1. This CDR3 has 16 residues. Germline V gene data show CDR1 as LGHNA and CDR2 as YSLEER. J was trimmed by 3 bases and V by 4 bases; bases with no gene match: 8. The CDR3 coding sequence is TGCGCCAGCAGCCTTGAAACAGGGGTTGCTAATGAAAAACTGTTTTTT. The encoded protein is CASSLETGVANEKLFF.

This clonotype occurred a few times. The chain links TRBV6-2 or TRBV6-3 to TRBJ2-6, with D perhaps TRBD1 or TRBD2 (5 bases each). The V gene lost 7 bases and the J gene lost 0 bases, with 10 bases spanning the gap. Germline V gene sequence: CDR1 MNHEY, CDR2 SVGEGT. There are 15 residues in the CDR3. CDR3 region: CASNTGGSGANVLTF. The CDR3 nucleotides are TGTGCCAGCAACACTGGGGGCTCTGGGGCCAACGTCCTGACTTTC.

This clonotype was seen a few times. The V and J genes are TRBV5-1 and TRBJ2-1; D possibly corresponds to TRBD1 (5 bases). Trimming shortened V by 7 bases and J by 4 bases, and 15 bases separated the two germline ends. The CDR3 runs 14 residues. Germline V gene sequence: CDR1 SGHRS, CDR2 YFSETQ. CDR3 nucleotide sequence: TGCGCCAGCTCCATGAGGCAGGGTTACAATGAGCAGTTCTTC. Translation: CASSMRQGYNEQFF.

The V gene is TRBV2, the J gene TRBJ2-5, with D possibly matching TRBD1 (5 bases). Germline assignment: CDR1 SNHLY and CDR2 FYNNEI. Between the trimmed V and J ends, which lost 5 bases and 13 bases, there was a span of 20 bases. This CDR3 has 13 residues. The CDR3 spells CASSWGNLYERYF. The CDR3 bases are TGTGCCAGCAGTTGGGGCAACCTCTACGAGCGGTACTTC.

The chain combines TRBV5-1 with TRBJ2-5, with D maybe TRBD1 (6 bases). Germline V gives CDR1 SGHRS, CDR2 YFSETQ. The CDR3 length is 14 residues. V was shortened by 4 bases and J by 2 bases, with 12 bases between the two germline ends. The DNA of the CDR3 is TGCGCCAGCAGCCCAGGGGCTAATCAAGAGACCCAGTACTTC. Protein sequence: CASSPGANQETQYF.

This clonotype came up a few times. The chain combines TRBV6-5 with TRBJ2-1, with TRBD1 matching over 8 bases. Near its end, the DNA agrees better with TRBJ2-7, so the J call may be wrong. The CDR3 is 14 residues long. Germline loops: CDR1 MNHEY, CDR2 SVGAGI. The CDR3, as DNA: TGTGCCAGCAGAGAAACAGGGGGTAACAGCGCGCAGTACTTC. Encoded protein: CASRETGGNSAQYF.

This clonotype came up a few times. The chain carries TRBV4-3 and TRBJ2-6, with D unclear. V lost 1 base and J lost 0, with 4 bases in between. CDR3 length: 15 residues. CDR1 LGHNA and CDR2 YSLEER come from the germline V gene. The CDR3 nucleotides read TGCGCCAGCAGCCAAGTTCCCTCTGGGGCCAACGTCCTGACTTTC. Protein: CASSQVPSGANVLTF.

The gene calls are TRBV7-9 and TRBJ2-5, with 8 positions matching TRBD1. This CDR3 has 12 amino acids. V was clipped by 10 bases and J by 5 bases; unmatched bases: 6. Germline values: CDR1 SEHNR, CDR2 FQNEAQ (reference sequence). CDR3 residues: CATDRDRETQYF. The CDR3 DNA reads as TGTGCCACCGACCGGGACAGGGAGACCCAGTACTTC.

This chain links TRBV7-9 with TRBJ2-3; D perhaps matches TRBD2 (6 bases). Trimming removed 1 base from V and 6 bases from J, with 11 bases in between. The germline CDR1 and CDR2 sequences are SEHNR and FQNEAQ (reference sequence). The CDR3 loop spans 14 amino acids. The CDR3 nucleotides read TGTGCCAGCAGCTTAGGGGACTTCCTGGATACGCAGTATTTT. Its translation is CASSLGDFLDTQYF.

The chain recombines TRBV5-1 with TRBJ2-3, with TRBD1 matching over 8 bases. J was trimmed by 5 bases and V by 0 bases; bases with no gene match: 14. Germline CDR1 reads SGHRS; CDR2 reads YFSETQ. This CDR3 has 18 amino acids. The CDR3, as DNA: TGCGCCAGCAGCTTGGGGGAGCGGACAGGGAGGTTTAAAGATACGCAGTATTTT. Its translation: CASSLGERTGRFKDTQYF.

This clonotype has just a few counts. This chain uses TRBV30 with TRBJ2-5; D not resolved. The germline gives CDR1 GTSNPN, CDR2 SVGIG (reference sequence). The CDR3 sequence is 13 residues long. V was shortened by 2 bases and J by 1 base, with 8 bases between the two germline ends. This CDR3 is CAWSIAVQETQYF. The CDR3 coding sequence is TGTGCCTGGAGTATCGCAGTCCAAGAGACCCAGTACTTC.

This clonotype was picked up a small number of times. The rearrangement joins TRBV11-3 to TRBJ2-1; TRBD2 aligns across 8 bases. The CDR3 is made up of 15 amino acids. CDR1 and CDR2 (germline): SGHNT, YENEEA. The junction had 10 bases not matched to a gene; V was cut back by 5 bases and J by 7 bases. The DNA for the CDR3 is TGTGCCAGCAGCGAAAGCGGGAGCAGGAGGAATGAGCAGTTCTTC. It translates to CASSESGSRRNEQFF.

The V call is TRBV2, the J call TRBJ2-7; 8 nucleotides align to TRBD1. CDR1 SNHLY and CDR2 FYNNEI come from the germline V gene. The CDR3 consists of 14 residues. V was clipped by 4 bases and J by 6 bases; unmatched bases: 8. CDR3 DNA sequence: TGTGCCAGCAGTGTAAGGACAGGGAAGCGCGAGCAGTACTTC. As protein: CASSVRTGKREQYF.

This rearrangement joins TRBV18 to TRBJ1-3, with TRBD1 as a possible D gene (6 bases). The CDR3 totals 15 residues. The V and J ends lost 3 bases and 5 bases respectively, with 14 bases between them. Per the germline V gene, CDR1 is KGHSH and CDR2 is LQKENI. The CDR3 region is CASSPALGHRNTIYF. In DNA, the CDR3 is TGTGCCAGCTCACCCGCCTTGGGACATCGAAACACCATATATTTT.

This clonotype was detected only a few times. CDR3 loop: CASSPTVSYNEQFF. Written as DNA, the CDR3 is TGCGCCAGCAGCCCGACAGTCTCCTACAATGAGCAGTTCTTC. The chain has TRBV5-1 and TRBJ2-1, with a possible D match to TRBD1 (5 bases). This CDR3 is built from 14 residues. From germline, CDR1 is SGHRS and CDR2 YFSETQ. V was shortened by 4 bases and J by 0 bases, with 8 bases between the two germline ends.

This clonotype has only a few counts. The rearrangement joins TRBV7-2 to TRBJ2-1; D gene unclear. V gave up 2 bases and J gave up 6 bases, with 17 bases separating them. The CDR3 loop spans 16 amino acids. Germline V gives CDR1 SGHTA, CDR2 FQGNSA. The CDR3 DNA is TGTGCCAGCAGCTTACTTACGGCAAGCCGCCTCAATGAGCAGTTCTTC. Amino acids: CASSLLTASRLNEQFF.

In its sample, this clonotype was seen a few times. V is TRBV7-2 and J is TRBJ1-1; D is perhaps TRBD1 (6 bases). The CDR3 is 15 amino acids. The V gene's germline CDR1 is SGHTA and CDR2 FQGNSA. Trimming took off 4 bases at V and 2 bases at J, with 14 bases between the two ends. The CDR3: CASSSQGQGNTEAFF. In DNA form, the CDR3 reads TGTGCCAGCAGCTCGCAGGGGCAAGGAAACACTGAAGCTTTCTTT.